This TCR beta chain was found in a study of T-cell reconstitution after alpha-beta-depleted transplantation in children. Notes on the study in general: Newly made T cells mostly supplied T-cell counts and diversity one year after transplant. Reportedly, roughly two months post-transplant, alpha-beta T cells arose from several hundred expanded graft clones. Several patients had high TCRbeta diversity at day 60; it came from surviving recipient T cells and thymic progenitors.

Library preparation (for TCRbeta) was performed with unique molecular identifiers. TCRdb used MiXCR to reprocess the PCR reads, holding one entry per CDR3 protein. The sample includes 98,000 or so distinct CDR3 sequences, 20% to 30% of them seen just once. The table lists this clonotype with a few counts. Its antigen is unidentified. Sequences were derived from PBMCs, sampled before TCRalphabeta/CD19-depleted stem cell transplant. The receptor was derived from a boy aged 2 to 10 with acute lymphoblastic leukemia, due to receive a stem cell transplant.

In DNA form, the CDR3 reads TGTGCCAGCAGTTACTCGACCAGGGGGCGTTTTAGCAATCAGCCCCAGCATTTT. Translating gives CASSYSTRGRFSNQPQHF. V is TRBV6-5 and J is TRBJ1-5; TRBD1 agrees at 8 bases. Germline V gene lookup returns CDR1 MNHEY and CDR2 SVGAGI. There are 18 residues in the CDR3. Losses at the gene ends were 0 bases for V and 0 bases for J; bases not matched to a gene: 7.